This passage covers 20 T cell receptor beta chains from one sample sequenced in a study of blood T cell repertoires in COVID-19. The protocol was immunoSEQ multiplex PCR, while the TCRdb copy is restricted to in-frame clones and leaves out a portion. In the table there are 350,000 or so clones, about 88% of which are singletons. Sequenced material: PBMCs or T cells enriched from blood (not recorded which). The receptors here all came from a woman in her twenties or thirties who had been exposed to COVID-19.

The chain employs TRBV11-3 and TRBJ1-5; D remains ambiguous. The CDR3 is 13 residues long. V was cut by 2 bases and J by 4 bases, with 6 bases left in between. The germline gives CDR1 SGHNT, CDR2 YENEEA. The CDR3 loop is CASSLRANQPQHF. The CDR3 region has the DNA TGTGCCAGCAGCTTACGCGCTAATCAGCCCCAGCATTTT.

Details on this clone: One end of the junction is discordant with germline, which a read error may explain. The chain couples TRBV29-1 to TRBJ1-3; 9 nucleotides match TRBD1. Per the germline V gene, CDR1 is SQVTM and CDR2 is ANQGSEA. The CDR3 has 12 residues. The DNA for the CDR3 is TGCAGCGTTTGGGACAGGGCGACCGGAACCGAATTT. Amino acids: CSVWDRATGTEF. Combining the CDR3 with reference TRBV29-1 and TRBJ1-3 gives the whole variable domain SAVISQKPSRDICQRGTSLTIQCQVDSQVTMMFWYRQQPGQSLTLIATANQGSEATYESGFVIDKFPISRPNLTFSTLTVSNMSPEDSSIYLCSVWDRATGTEFGEGSWLTVV.

This chain connects TRBV7-9 to TRBJ2-2, with 9 bases lining up with TRBD1. The CDR3 covers 15 residues. Losses at the gene ends were 4 bases for V and 5 bases for J; bases not matched to a gene: 5. Germline V gene lookup returns CDR1 SEHNR and CDR2 FQNEAQ (reference sequence). The CDR3 region is CASSSGQGTTGELFF. The CDR3 region has the DNA TGTGCCAGCAGCTCGGGACAGGGAACGACCGGGGAGCTGTTTTTT.

CDR3 protein: CASSLIWTGLHQPQHF. CDR3 nucleotides: TGTGCCAGCAGTTTAATATGGACAGGGCTCCATCAGCCCCAGCATTTT. V gene TRBV27 combines with J gene TRBJ1-5, with 8 nucleotides matching TRBD1. J was trimmed by 5 bases and V by 2 bases; bases with no gene match: 8. Germline lookup yields CDR1 MNHEY and CDR2 SMNVEV (reference sequence). The CDR3 sequence is 16 residues long.

This chain joins TRBV2 and TRBJ2-5; no firm D call. The CDR3 length is 16 residues. V was clipped by 2 bases and J by 1 base, with 14 bases between them. Germline V CDR1 and CDR2: SNHLY, FYNNEI. The CDR3 DNA follows: TGTGCCAGCAGTGAATTTAACATTGTCTTCCAAGAGACCCAGTACTTC. Translated: CASSEFNIVFQETQYF. Complete variable domain (other parts from reference TRBV2 and TRBJ2-5): EPEVTQTPSHQVTQMGQEVILRCVPISNHLYFYWYRQILGQKVEFLVSFYNNEISEKSEIFDDQFSVERPDGSNFTLKIRSTKLEDSAMYFCASSEFNIVFQETQYFGPGTRLLVL.

This rearrangement joins TRBV5-5 to TRBJ2-7; 9 bases are shared with TRBD1. Per the germline V gene, CDR1 is SGHKS and CDR2 is YYEKEE (reference sequence). The junction had 0 bases not matched to a gene; V was cut back by 3 bases and J by 2 bases. This CDR3 has 13 residues. For the CDR3, the DNA is TGTGCCAGCAGCTGGGACAGGGCCTACGAGCAGTACTTC. Amino acid sequence: CASSWDRAYEQYF. The whole variable domain, filled in from reference TRBV5-5 and TRBJ2-7, reads DAGVTQSPTHLIKTRGQQVTLRCSPISGHKSVSWYQQVLGQGPQFIFQYYEKEERGRGNFPDRFSARQFPNYSSELNVNALLLGDSALYLCASSWDRAYEQYFGPGTRLTVT.

The chain carries TRBV11-2 and TRBJ2-1; D remains unclear. CDR3 length equals 15 residues. Trimming shortened V by 3 bases and J by 0 bases, and 9 bases separated the two germline ends. From germline, CDR1 is SGHAT and CDR2 FQNNGV. CDR3 loop: CASSFDNLSYNEQFF. The CDR3 nucleotides read TGTGCCAGCAGCTTCGACAACCTCTCCTACAATGAGCAGTTCTTC.

The chain carries TRBV7-3 and TRBJ2-1; 12 bases match TRBD2. Germline loops: CDR1 SGHTA, CDR2 FQGTGA. Trimming took 5 bases from V and 9 from J; bases not matched to a gene: 8. The CDR3 sequence is 15 residues long. The CDR3 DNA sequence: TGTGCCAGCAGCCTTGGACTAGCGGGATTGGCTGAGCAGTTCTTC. The encoded protein is CASSLGLAGLAEQFF. Combining the CDR3 with reference TRBV7-3 and TRBJ2-1 gives the whole variable domain GAGVSQTPSNKVTEKGKYVELRCDPISGHTALYWYRQSLGQGPEFLIYFQGTGAADDSGLPNDRFFAVRPEGSVSTLKIQRTERGDSAVYLCASSLGLAGLAEQFFGPGTRLTVL.

The chain is built from TRBV6-4 and TRBJ2-1; D unclear. Germline-derived CDR1 and CDR2 are MRHNA and SNTAGT. V was clipped by 4 bases and J by 0 bases, with 10 bases between them. This CDR3 is built from 15 residues. DNA of the CDR3: TGTGCCAGCAGTGTCTCCCTGAGCTCCTACAATGAGCAGTTCTTC. It yields the protein CASSVSLSSYNEQFF.

The rearrangement uses TRBV27 and TRBJ1-6; 10 bases agree with TRBD1. After removal of 2 bases from V and 8 bases from J, the junction contained 6 bases not matched to a gene. The germline V gene has CDR1 MNHEY and CDR2 SMNVEV (reference sequence). This CDR3 region has 16 residues. DNA for the CDR3: TGTGCCAGCAGTTTAGGTACCGGGACAGGGGATTCACCCCTCCACTTT. It encodes CASSLGTGTGDSPLHF.

This clone is a singleton in its sample. V and J are TRBV5-1 and TRBJ1-2, with 7 bases that match TRBD1. The CDR3 extends over 19 amino acids. The V segment lost 2 bases and the J segment 3 bases; nucleotides outside the gene matches: 19. CDR1 SGHRS and CDR2 YFSETQ come from the germline V gene. CDR3 in DNA: TGCGCCAGCAGCTTTTCCCAAATAAAAGACAGGGCGTTGTACTATGGCTACACCTTC. Translation gives CASSFSQIKDRALYYGYTF.

This chain uses TRBV7-9 with TRBJ2-1, with D possibly TRBD2 on 6 matching bases. V lost 1 base to trimming and J lost 6 bases, with 13 bases between them. Germline V gives CDR1 SEHNR, CDR2 FQNEAQ (reference sequence). This CDR3 region has 15 residues. The CDR3 coding sequence is TGTGCCAGCAGCTTAGGGGGAGGCATCGGCAATGAGCAGTTCTTC. Translating gives CASSLGGGIGNEQFF.

The chain links TRBV6-4 to TRBJ1-5, with 12 bases identical to TRBD1. CDR3 length equals 20 residues. CDR1 is MRHNA and CDR2 is SNTAGT in the germline V gene. The V segment lost 0 bases and the J segment 0 bases; nucleotides outside the gene matches: 9. The CDR3 loop reads CASSDSSGTGGFDSNQPQHF. CDR3 DNA sequence: TGTGCCAGCAGTGACTCTTCCGGGACAGGGGGCTTCGATAGCAATCAGCCCCAGCATTTT.

The chain couples TRBV7-3 to TRBJ2-1; 11 bases align to TRBD2. Trimming at V came to 5 bases and at J to 9 bases, leaving 9 bases not matched to a gene. Per the germline V gene, CDR1 is SGHTA and CDR2 is FQGTGA. This CDR3 has 15 residues. CDR3 bases: TGTGCCAGCAGCCAACTAGCGGGAGCTCTGCGTGAGCAGTTCTTC. Amino acid sequence: CASSQLAGALREQFF.

The V and J genes are TRBV12-5 and TRBJ2-3, with 9 bases that match TRBD1. Germline CDR1 is LGHNT and CDR2 is FRNRAP. This CDR3 has 18 residues. Trimming took 5 bases from V and 2 from J; bases not matched to a gene: 14. CDR3 region: CASGVRYRGLSPTDTQYF. DNA for the CDR3: TGTGCTAGTGGTGTCAGATACAGGGGGCTATCCCCCACAGATACGCAGTATTTT.

The V gene is TRBV30, the J gene TRBJ2-3; TRBD1 might be the D (6 bases). V was clipped by 7 bases and J by 4 bases, with 18 bases between them. This CDR3 region has 14 residues. The germline V gene encodes CDR1 GTSNPN and CDR2 SVGIG (reference sequence). This CDR3 is CASGQGQGADTQYF. The CDR3 nucleotides read TGTGCCTCCGGGCAGGGGCAGGGTGCAGATACGCAGTATTTT.

V and J are TRBV6-5 and TRBJ2-5; TRBD1 aligns across 9 bases. The CDR3 has 13 amino acids. V lost 11 bases and J lost 3; bases outside the gene matches: 7. Germline CDR1 and CDR2: MNHEY and SVGAGI. DNA of the CDR3: TGTGCCGGCTCCACAGGGGGCGAAGAGACCCAGTACTTC. Encoded protein: CAGSTGGEETQYF.

The CDR3 sequence: CASSPLGRNTEAFF. CDR3 DNA: TGTGCCAGCAGTCCCCTCGGTCGGAACACTGAAGCTTTCTTT. The V and J genes are TRBV27 and TRBJ1-1, with D hard to call. The CDR3 runs to 14 residues. Looked up from germline, CDR1 is MNHEY and CDR2 is SMNVEV (reference sequence). Trimming left V 5 bases short and J 1 base short, with 11 bases between.

Note on this clone: An end of the junction differs from the germline gene, which may be a read error. The gene calls are TRBV7-7 and TRBJ2-5; 10 nucleotides agree with TRBD1. The CDR3 spans 15 residues. Looked up from germline, CDR1 is SSHAT and CDR2 is FNYEAQ (reference sequence). CDR3 in amino acids: CASSTRQGARETQYF. The CDR3 DNA reads as TGTGCTAGCAGCACGAGACAGGGGGCGCGAGAGACCCAGTACTTC.

The chain is built from TRBV5-1 and TRBJ1-1; tentative D call: TRBD1 (6 bases). CDR1 and CDR2 (germline): SGHRS, YFSETQ. The CDR3 has 13 amino acids. V lost 5 bases, J lost 4 bases, and 12 bases lay in between. CDR3: CASSWQGSTEAFF. The DNA for the CDR3 is TGCGCCAGCAGTTGGCAGGGGAGCACTGAAGCTTTCTTT.